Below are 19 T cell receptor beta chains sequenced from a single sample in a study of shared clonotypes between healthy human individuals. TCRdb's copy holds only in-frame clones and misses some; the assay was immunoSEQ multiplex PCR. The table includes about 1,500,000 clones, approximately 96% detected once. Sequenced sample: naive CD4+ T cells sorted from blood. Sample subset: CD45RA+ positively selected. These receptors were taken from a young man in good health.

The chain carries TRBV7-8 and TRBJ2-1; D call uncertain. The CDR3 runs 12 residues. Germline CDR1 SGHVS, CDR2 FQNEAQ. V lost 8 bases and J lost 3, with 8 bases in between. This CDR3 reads CASGYNYNEQFF. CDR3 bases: TGTGCCAGCGGGTACAACTACAATGAGCAGTTCTTC.

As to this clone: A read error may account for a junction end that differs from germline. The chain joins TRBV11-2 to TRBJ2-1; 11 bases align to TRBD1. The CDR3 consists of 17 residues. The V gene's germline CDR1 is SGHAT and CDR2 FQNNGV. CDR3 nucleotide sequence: TGTGCCAGCAGTTTAGGACAGGGGGCAAGGTCTAACAATGAGCAGTTCTTC. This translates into CASSLGQGARSNNEQFF.

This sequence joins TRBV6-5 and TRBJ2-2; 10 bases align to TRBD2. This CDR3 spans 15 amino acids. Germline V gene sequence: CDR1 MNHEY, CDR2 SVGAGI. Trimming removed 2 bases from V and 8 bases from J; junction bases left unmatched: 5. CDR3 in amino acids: CASSYTSGIKGELFF. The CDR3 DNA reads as TGTGCCAGCAGTTACACTAGCGGGATAAAGGGGGAGCTGTTTTTT.

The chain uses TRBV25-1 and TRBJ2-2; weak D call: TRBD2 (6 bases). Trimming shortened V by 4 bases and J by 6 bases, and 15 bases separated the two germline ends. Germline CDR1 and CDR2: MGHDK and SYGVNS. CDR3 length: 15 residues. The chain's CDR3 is CASSGHRWEAGELFF. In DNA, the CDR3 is TGTGCCAGCAGTGGACACAGGTGGGAGGCCGGGGAGCTGTTTTTT.

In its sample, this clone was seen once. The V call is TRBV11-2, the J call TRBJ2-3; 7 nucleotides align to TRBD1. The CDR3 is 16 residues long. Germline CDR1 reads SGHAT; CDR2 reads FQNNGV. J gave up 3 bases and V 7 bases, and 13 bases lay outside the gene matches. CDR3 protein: CASTFRQGVGTDTQYF. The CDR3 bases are TGTGCCAGCACCTTTCGACAGGGCGTAGGTACAGATACGCAGTATTTT.

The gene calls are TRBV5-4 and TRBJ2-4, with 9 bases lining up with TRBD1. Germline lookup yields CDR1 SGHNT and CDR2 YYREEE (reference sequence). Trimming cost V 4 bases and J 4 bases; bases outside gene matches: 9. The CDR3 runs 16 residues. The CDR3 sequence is CASSPRQTGGKNIQYF. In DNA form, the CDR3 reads TGTGCCAGCAGCCCCCGCCAGACAGGGGGGAAAAACATTCAGTACTTC. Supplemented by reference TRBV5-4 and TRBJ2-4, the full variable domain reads ETGVTQSPTHLIKTRGQQVTLRCSSQSGHNTVSWYQQALGQGPQFIFQYYREEENGRGNFPPRFSGLQFPNYSSELNVNALELDDSALYLCASSPRQTGGKNIQYFGAGTRLSVL.

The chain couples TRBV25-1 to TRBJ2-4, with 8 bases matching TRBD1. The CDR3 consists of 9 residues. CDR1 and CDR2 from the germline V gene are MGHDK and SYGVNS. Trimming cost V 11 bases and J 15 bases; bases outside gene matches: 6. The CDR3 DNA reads TGTGCCTCAGGCACAGGGGGGTACTTC. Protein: CASGTGGYF.

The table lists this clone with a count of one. CDR3 nucleotides: TGTGCCAGCAGTGTCACAGGGGGGGTTTATGAGCAGTTCTTC. This translates into CASSVTGGVYEQFF. The gene calls are TRBV6-1 and TRBJ2-1, with a possible D match to TRBD1 (8 bases). V was clipped by 4 bases and J by 8 bases, with 15 bases between them. This CDR3 is built from 14 residues. Per the germline V gene, CDR1 is MNHNS and CDR2 is SASEGT.

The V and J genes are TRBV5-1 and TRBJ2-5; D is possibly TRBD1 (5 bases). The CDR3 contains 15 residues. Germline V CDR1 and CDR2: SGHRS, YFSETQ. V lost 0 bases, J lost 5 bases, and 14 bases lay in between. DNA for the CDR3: TGCGCCAGCAGCTTGGCCAATCAGGGCCGGGAGACCCAGTACTTC. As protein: CASSLANQGRETQYF.

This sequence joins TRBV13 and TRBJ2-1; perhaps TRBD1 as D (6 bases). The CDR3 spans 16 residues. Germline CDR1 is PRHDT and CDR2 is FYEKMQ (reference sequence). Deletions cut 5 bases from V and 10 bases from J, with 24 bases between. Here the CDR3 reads CASSRIRGVGLPEQFF. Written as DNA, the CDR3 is TGTGCCAGCAGCCGCATCAGGGGAGTTGGGCTGCCCGAGCAGTTCTTC.

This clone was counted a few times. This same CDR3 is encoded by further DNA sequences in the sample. As DNA, the CDR3 is TGCAGTGCTAAGGGGAATGAGCAGTTCTTC. Its translation: CSAKGNEQFF. This chain links TRBV20-1 with TRBJ2-1; possible D gene TRBD1, 5 bases. Between the trimmed V and J ends, which lost 4 bases and 7 bases, there was a span of 5 bases. The CDR3 totals 10 residues. The germline V gene has CDR1 DFQATT and CDR2 SNEGSKA (reference sequence).

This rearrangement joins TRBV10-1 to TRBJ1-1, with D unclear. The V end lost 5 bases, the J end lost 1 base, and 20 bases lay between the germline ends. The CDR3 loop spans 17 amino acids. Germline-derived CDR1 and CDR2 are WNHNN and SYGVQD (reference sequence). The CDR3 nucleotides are TGCGCCAGCAGTTCGTGGGGTTTTCCGATGAAGAACACTGAAGCTTTCTTT. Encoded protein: CASSSWGFPMKNTEAFF.

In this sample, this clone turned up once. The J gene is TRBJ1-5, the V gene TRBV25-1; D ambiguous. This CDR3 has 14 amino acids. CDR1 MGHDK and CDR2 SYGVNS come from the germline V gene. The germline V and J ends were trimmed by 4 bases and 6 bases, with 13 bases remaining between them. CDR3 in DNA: TGTGCCAGCAGTGGCACCGACCGCATTCAGCCCCAGCATTTT. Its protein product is CASSGTDRIQPQHF.

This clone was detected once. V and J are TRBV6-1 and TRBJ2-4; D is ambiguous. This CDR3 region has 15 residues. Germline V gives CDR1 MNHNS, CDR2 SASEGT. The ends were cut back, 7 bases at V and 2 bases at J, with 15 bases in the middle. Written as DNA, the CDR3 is TGTGCCAGCAACCCAGAACCCTTCTCCAAAAACATTCAGTACTTC. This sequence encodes CASNPEPFSKNIQYF.

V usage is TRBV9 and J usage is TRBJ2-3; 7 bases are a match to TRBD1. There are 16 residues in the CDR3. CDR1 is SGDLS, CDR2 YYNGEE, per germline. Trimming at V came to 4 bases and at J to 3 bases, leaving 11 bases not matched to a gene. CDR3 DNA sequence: TGTGCCAGCAGCAAAAATACAGGGGTCGAGACAGATACGCAGTATTTT. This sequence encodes CASSKNTGVETDTQYF. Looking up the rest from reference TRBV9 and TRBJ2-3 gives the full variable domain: DSGVTQTPKHLITATGQRVTLRCSPRSGDLSVYWYQQSLDQGLQFLIQYYNGEERAKGNILERFSAQQFPDLHSELNLSSLELGDSALYFCASSKNTGVETDTQYFGPGTRLTVL.

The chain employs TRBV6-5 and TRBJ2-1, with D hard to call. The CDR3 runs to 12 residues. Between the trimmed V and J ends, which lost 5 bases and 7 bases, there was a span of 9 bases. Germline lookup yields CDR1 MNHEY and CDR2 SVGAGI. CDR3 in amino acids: CASSARLNEQFF. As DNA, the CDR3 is TGTGCCAGCAGTGCTAGATTGAATGAGCAGTTCTTC.

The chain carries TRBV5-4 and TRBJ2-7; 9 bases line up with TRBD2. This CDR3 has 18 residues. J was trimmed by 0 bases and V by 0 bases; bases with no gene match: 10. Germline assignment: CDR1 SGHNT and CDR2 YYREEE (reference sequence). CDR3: CASSLGSGAGGISYEQYF. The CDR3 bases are TGTGCCAGCAGCTTGGGTAGTGGGGCGGGAGGGATCTCCTACGAGCAGTACTTC.

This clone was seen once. In DNA, the CDR3 is TGCGCCAGCAGCCGATTTAGCGTCATCTCCCTGAGAACCGGGGAGCTGTTTTTT. Its protein is CASSRFSVISLRTGELFF. The chain recombines TRBV5-1 with TRBJ2-2, with D perhaps matching TRBD2 (5 bases). The CDR3 extends over 18 amino acids. V lost 4 bases and J lost 5, with 24 bases in between. CDR1 is SGHRS, CDR2 YFSETQ, per germline. The whole variable domain, remainder taken from reference TRBV5-1 and TRBJ2-2, is KAGVTQTPRYLIKTRGQQVTLSCSPISGHRSVSWYQQTPGQGLQFLFEYFSETQRNKGNFPGRFSGRQFSNSRSEMNVSTLELGDSALYLCASSRFSVISLRTGELFFGEGSRLTVL.

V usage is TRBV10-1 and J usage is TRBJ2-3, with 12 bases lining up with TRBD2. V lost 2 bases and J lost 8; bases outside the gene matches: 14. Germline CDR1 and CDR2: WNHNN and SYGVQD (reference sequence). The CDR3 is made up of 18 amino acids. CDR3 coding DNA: TGCGCCAGCAGTGAGAACCCAGCGCTAGCGGGAGGGCTCGGTACGCAGTATTTT. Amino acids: CASSENPALAGGLGTQYF.